This TCR beta chain was obtained from a study of T cell changes during pregnancy in multiple sclerosis. Assay used: immunoSEQ multiplex PCR; TCRdb lists only in-frame clones, some missing. Counted here are over 60,000 clones, approximately 92% occurring once; the ten biggest clones make up 0.9% to 1.2%. V lost 5 bases, J lost 8 bases, and 24 bases lay in between. Germline V gene lookup returns CDR1 MDHEN and CDR2 SYDVKM. The CDR3 totals 16 residues. The chain has TRBV28 and TRBJ1-2; D not certain. This sequence originates from a female donor with multiple sclerosis, enrolled in a pregnancy study. This material consisted of peripheral blood, taken in the first trimester of pregnancy. The CDR3 spells CASSPWWREVEIGYTF. The CDR3 coding sequence is TGTGCCAGCAGTCCATGGTGGAGGGAGGTGGAAATCGGCTACACCTTC.